Each of the 3 T cell receptor beta chains below was sequenced from the same sample in a study of blood T cells in healthy people across ages. A second PCR of 7 to 11 cycles used a sample-barcoded 5' primer and a J-beta primer mix. TCRdb reanalysed the 5' RACE reads using MiXCR and keeps one entry per CDR3 protein. The sample records more than 1,400,000 distinct CDR3 sequences, around 39% being singletons. Material: blood. The receptors shown here come from a woman aged 18-29 years in good health.

The V call is TRBV29-1, the J call TRBJ1-4; D is perhaps TRBD1 (6 bases). CDR3 length: 13 amino acids. Germline V gene lookup returns CDR1 SQVTM and CDR2 ANQGSEA. Between the trimmed V and J ends, which lost 6 bases and 5 bases, there was a span of 13 bases. The CDR3 coding sequence is TGCAGCGTCCATGACGGGACAAATGAAAAACTGTTTTTT. As protein: CSVHDGTNEKLFF.

This chain joins TRBV5-1 and TRBJ2-5; possible D gene TRBD1, 6 bases. Between the trimmed V and J ends, which lost 2 bases and 12 bases, there was a span of 17 bases. The CDR3 length is 13 residues. Germline values: CDR1 SGHRS, CDR2 YFSETQ. CDR3 sequence (DNA): TGCGCCAGCAGCTTTGTACAGGGATTCCGAGAGTACTTC. Protein: CASSFVQGFREYF. The complete variable domain, with remaining parts taken from reference TRBV5-1 and TRBJ2-5, reads KAGVTQTPRYLIKTRGQQVTLSCSPISGHRSVSWYQQTPGQGLQFLFEYFSETQRNKGNFPGRFSGRQFSNSRSEMNVSTLELGDSALYLCASSFVQGFREYFGPGTRLLVL.

This clonotype was counted a few times. J is TRBJ2-7 and V is TRBV20-1, with D maybe TRBD1 (5 bases). Trimming pared 6 bases from V and 2 bases from J, leaving 17 bases between. Germline CDR1 reads DFQATT; CDR2 reads SNEGSKA (reference sequence). The CDR3 extends over 14 amino acids. CDR3 DNA sequence: TGCAGTGCACCAAAGGACACCCACACCTACGAGCAGTACTTC. It is translated as CSAPKDTHTYEQYF.